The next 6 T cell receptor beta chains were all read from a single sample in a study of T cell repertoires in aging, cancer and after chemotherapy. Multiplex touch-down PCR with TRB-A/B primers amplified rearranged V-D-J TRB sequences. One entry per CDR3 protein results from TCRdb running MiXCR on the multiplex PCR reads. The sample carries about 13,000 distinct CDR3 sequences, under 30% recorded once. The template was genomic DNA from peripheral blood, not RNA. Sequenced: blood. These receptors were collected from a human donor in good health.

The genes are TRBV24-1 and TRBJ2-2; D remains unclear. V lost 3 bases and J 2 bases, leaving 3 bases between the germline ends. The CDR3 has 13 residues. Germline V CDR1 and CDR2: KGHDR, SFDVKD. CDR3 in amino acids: CATSDPNTGELFF. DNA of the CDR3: TGTGCCACCAGTGATCCTAACACCGGGGAGCTGTTTTTT.

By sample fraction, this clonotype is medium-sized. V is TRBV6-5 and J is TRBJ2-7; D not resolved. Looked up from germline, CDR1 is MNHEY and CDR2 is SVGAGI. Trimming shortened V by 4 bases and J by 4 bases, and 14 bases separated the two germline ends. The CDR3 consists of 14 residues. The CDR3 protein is CASSLDAARYEQYF. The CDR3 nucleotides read TGTGCCAGCAGTTTGGACGCCGCCCGTTACGAGCAGTACTTC.

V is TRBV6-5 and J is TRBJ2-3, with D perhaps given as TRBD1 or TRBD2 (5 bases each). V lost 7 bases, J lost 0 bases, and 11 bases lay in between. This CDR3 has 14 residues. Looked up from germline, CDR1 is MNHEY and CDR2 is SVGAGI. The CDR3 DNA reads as TGTGCCAGCACCCCGGGGCTAAGCACAGATACGCAGTATTTT. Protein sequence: CASTPGLSTDTQYF.

For the CDR3, the DNA is TGTGCCAGCAGCTTAGCTTCAGGGCGGAGCAATCAGCCCCAGCATTTT. Translation gives CASSLASGRSNQPQHF. This chain joins TRBV7-9 and TRBJ1-5, with D perhaps matching TRBD1 (5 bases). From germline, CDR1 is SEHNR and CDR2 FQNEAQ (reference sequence). V was cut by 0 bases and J by 1 base, with 10 bases left in between. This CDR3 spans 16 amino acids.

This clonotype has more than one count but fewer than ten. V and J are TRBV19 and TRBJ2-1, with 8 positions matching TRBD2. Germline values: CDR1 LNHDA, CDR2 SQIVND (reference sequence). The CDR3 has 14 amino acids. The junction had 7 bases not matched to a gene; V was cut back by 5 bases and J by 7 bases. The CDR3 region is CASSPGLGMNEQFF. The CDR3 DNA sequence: TGTGCCAGTAGTCCGGGACTAGGGATGAATGAGCAGTTCTTC.

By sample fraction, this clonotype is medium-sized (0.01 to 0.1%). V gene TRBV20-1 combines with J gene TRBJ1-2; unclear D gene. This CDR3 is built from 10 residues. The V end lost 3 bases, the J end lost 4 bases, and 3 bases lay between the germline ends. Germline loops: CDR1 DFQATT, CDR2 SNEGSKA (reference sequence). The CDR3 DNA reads TGCAGTGCTAGGAGCTATGGCTACACCTTC. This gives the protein CSARSYGYTF.